This is a list of T cell receptor beta chains from one sample in a study of Ad26.COV2.S vaccination and SARS-CoV-2 variants. Clones were read by immunoSEQ multiplex PCR, and TCRdb kept only the in-frame ones, dropping some. This table has some 410,000 clones, around 92% appearing once. This specimen was peripheral blood, taken in a trial of Ad26.COV2.S vaccine versus placebo. These receptors came from a person aged 18-65 years who received the Ad26.COV2.S COVID-19 vaccine or a placebo. Each CDR3 is given with its conserved first and last residue. A D gene is named only where the DNA matches it firmly. Some rows have no size entry. The others give once, few or many, or a class for an expanded clone.

CDR3 DNA	CDR3 protein	V gene	D gene	J gene	clone size
TGTGCCAGCAGCACAGGGGTCACTGAAGCTTTCTTT	CASSTGVTEAFF	TRBV7-9	TRBD1	TRBJ1-1	.
TGTGCCAGCAGTTTTCGAAACGTCTCGGTCCAGGCAGGGACATTTTTCGGGGAGCTGTTTTTT	CASSFRNVSVQAGTFFGELFF	TRBV28	.	TRBJ2-2	.
TGTGCCAGCAGTTACTCGAACACTTACGAGCAGTACTTC	CASSYSNTYEQYF	TRBV6-2/TRBV6-3	.	TRBJ2-7	.
TGTGCCAGCAGCCGGAGCAGCGCAACTAATGAAAAACTGTTTTTT	CASSRSSATNEKLFF	TRBV5-8	.	TRBJ1-4	.
TGTGCCAGTAGTATATGGGACAGACCTAACTATGGCTACACCTTC	CASSIWDRPNYGYTF	TRBV19	TRBD1	TRBJ1-2	few
TGTGCCAGCAGCAGCCGCTATACCCCAGATACGCAGTATTTT	CASSSRYTPDTQYF	TRBV5-4	.	TRBJ2-3	.
TGTGCCAGCAGTAGCCTCAGGGGGCGGAACACTGAAGCTTTCTTT	CASSSLRGRNTEAFF	TRBV28	TRBD1	TRBJ1-1	once
TGTGCCAGCAGCTCGGGACTGTCTTACAATGAGCAGTTCTTC	CASSSGLSYNEQFF	TRBV7-9	.	TRBJ2-1	.
TGTGCCAGCAGCTTCTCACCGAACTCACGAGGCACCGGGGAGCTGTTTTTT	CASSFSPNSRGTGELFF	TRBV5-6	.	TRBJ2-2	.
TGTGCCACCAGTGATCGGGGGCGAACTGAAGCTTTCTTT	CATSDRGRTEAFF	TRBV24-1	.	TRBJ1-1	once
TGTGCCAGCAGTGCGATCTGGCAGGGAGAAGCTTTCTTT	CASSAIWQGEAFF	TRBV2	.	TRBJ1-1	.
TGTGCCAGCACCCCACCCTTCTACGAGCAGTACTTC	CASTPPFYEQYF	TRBV27	.	TRBJ2-7	once
TGTGCCTGGAATCGCAACACAGGGACCCGGGGCTACACCTTC	CAWNRNTGTRGYTF	TRBV30	.	TRBJ1-2	.
TGTGCTAGTGGTCCCGGACAGGGGTTCGATTCACCCCTCCACTTT	CASGPGQGFDSPLHF	TRBV12-5	TRBD1	TRBJ1-6	.
TGTGCCAGCAGCCAAGACGGAGGCGGAGACGATCAGCCCCAGCATTTT	CASSQDGGGDDQPQHF	TRBV4-2	.	TRBJ1-5	.
TGCGCCAGCAGCCAAGTAGCGGGGGACACCTACGAGCAGTACTTC	CASSQVAGDTYEQYF	TRBV4-3	TRBD2	TRBJ2-7	.
TGTGCCAGTACCGCCTCAGCACGGGGCAATCAGCCCCAGCATTTT	CASTASARGNQPQHF	TRBV19	.	TRBJ1-5	few
TGTGCCAGCAGCTTCTTGGACAGGGACACCGGGGAGCTGTTTTTT	CASSFLDRDTGELFF	TRBV7-9	TRBD1	TRBJ2-2	few
TGTGCCAGCAGTCCAGGACAGGGAGTTCGGTGGGCTGAAGCTTTCTTT	CASSPGQGVRWAEAFF	TRBV6-2/TRBV6-3	TRBD1	TRBJ1-1	.
TGTGCCAGCAGTTACAGTCGTCAAACCTACGAGCAGTACTTC	CASSYSRQTYEQYF	TRBV6-5	.	TRBJ2-7	once
TGCGCCAGCAGCTTGGAACAGGTGGTAGCAGGAAACACCATATATTTT	CASSLEQVVAGNTIYF	TRBV5-1	.	TRBJ1-3	few
TGTGCCAGCAGCCGGGGGACAGGGGGCTTCAATGAGCAGTTCTTC	CASSRGTGGFNEQFF	TRBV3-1/TRBV3-2	TRBD1	TRBJ2-1	.
TGTGCCAGCAGTTTCGACACTGAAGCTTTCTTT	CASSFDTEAFF	TRBV12-3/TRBV12-4	.	TRBJ1-1	.
TGTGCCAGCAGCTTGGTAGGTCTTTCGATCAACTATGGCTACACCTTC	CASSLVGLSINYGYTF	TRBV7-9	.	TRBJ1-2	.
TGTGCCAGCAGTTCACCAGGGACCTTCTATGGCTACACCTTC	CASSSPGTFYGYTF	TRBV28	.	TRBJ1-2	.
TGTGCCAGCAGCGTAGATCCAACCGGGACCTACGAGCAGTACTTC	CASSVDPTGTYEQYF	TRBV9	.	TRBJ2-7	.
TGTGCCAGTAGTGGGCGGGGGTGGAACTACAATGAGCAGTTCTTC	CASSGRGWNYNEQFF	TRBV19	TRBD2	TRBJ2-1	.
TGTGCCAGCAGCTCCTACCGACAGGTTGCACATGGCTACACCTTC	CASSSYRQVAHGYTF	TRBV7-2	.	TRBJ1-2	few
TGTGCCAGCAGCCTACGACTAGCGACAGATACGCAGTATTTT	CASSLRLATDTQYF	TRBV13	TRBD2	TRBJ2-3	.
TGCAGTGCTAGAGTGCTAGGCGAGCAGTACTTC	CSARVLGEQYF	TRBV20-1	.	TRBJ2-7	few
TGTGCCTGGAGCCAGGGGGCGGGTCAGCCCCAGCATTTT	CAWSQGAGQPQHF	TRBV30	TRBD1	TRBJ1-5	once
TGTGCCAGCAGTTACTCACAGGGTTTCGCTGAAGCTTTCTTT	CASSYSQGFAEAFF	TRBV6-5	.	TRBJ1-1	.
TGTGCCAGCTTACCTCCGGGACTTACGCACTATGGCTACACCTTC	CASLPPGLTHYGYTF	TRBV6-5	.	TRBJ1-2	.
TGCGCCAGCAGCCCGACACAGGGAGCTTCCGACGAGCAGTACTTC	CASSPTQGASDEQYF	TRBV4-1	.	TRBJ2-7	.
TGTGCCAGCAGTCCGGACACTAAGAACACCGGGGAGCTGTTTTTT	CASSPDTKNTGELFF	TRBV2	.	TRBJ2-2	.
TGTGCCAGCAGTTTAGTCGATTTGGGCGCCGCTGAAGCTTTCTTT	CASSLVDLGAAEAFF	TRBV28	.	TRBJ1-1	.
TGTGCCAGCAGGATCGACGGCGGGACTGAAGCTTTCTTT	CASRIDGGTEAFF	TRBV11-2	.	TRBJ1-1	.
TGTGCCAGCCCTTCGACAGACTCCTACGAGCAGTACTTC	CASPSTDSYEQYF	TRBV18	.	TRBJ2-7	.
TGTGCCAGCAAAAGGGATCTGGAGACCCAGTACTTC	CASKRDLETQYF	TRBV28	.	TRBJ2-5	.
TGTGCCAGCAGCTTGCGGGGTTTCAATGAGCAGTTCTTC	CASSLRGFNEQFF	TRBV5-4	.	TRBJ2-1	.
TGTGCCAGCAGCTTGGAAGCGGGACAAGAGACCCAGTACTTC	CASSLEAGQETQYF	TRBV5-4	TRBD2	TRBJ2-5	few
TGTGCCAGCAGTGAGGGGACCACTGAAGCTTTCTTT	CASSEGTTEAFF	TRBV2	.	TRBJ1-1	.
TGTGCCAGCAGCTTTTCGACAGAGGGCGGCTACACCTTC	CASSFSTEGGYTF	TRBV7-2	.	TRBJ1-2	.